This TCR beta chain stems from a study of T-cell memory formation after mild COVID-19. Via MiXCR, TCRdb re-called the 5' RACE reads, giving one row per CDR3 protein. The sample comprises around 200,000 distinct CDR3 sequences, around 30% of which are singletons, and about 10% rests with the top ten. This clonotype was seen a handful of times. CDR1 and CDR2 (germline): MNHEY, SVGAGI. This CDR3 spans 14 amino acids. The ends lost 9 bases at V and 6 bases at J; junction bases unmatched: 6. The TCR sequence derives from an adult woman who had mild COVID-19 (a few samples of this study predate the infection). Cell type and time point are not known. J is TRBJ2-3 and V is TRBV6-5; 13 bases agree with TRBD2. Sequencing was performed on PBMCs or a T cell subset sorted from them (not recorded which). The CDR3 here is CASRTSGGGDTQYF. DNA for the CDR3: TGTGCCAGTCGGACTAGCGGGGGTGGTGATACGCAGTATTTT.